The TCR beta chain described here comes from a study of early stage breast cancer tumors. Whole-study findings and limits: Commonly generated sequences made up most enriched TCRB sequences shared between patients.

V was pared by 7 bases and J by 5 bases, with 9 bases of the junction left unmatched. In germline, CDR1 is LNHDA, CDR2 SQIVND (reference sequence). The length of the CDR3 is 14 residues. Points on this clone: Antigen: not known.

Clones were sequenced by immunoSEQ multiplex PCR, and TCRdb holds only the in-frame ones, with some missing. The sample shows 10,000 to 11,000 clones, over 70% of them seen only once. This chain uses TRBV19 with TRBJ1-1; TRBD1 agrees at 8 bases. The sequenced material came from breast tumor tissue. This clonotype originated in a person aged 65 to 85 with breast cancer. This CDR3 is CASNPDREGTEAFF. The CDR3 DNA reads TGTGCCAGTAACCCGGACAGGGAAGGAACTGAAGCTTTCTTT.